This TCR beta chain was captured by sequencing in a study of blood T cells in healthy people across ages. Donation came from healthy Caucasian individuals in Russia who were aged 6 to 90. Each donor supplied around 10 milliliters of peripheral blood. Extraction yielded at least 6 micrograms of total RNA per sample. Using a J-beta primer mix together with a sample-barcoded 5' primer, a second PCR was run for about 7 to 12 cycles. One entry per CDR3 protein, called by TCRdb with MiXCR from the 5' RACE reads. The table has 540,000 or so distinct CDR3 sequences, roughly a quarter seen once; the top ten hold around a sixth. The CDR3 extends over 13 amino acids. V shed 6 bases and J shed 2 bases, with 10 bases lying between them. Germline lookup yields CDR1 ENHRY and CDR2 SYGVKD. This clonotype turned up a few times. Its antigen is still unknown. Study-wide findings and caveats: It was not possible, with unsorted PBMCs, to conclusively compare naive and antigen-experienced cells.

This TCR was recovered from a woman in her 70s in good health. The specimen sequenced was blood. J is TRBJ1-1 and V is TRBV10-3; D is undetermined. The CDR3 nucleotides read TGTGCCATCAGACGGGGAACTAACACTGAAGCTTTCTTT. Its translation is CAIRRGTNTEAFF.